This T cell receptor (beta chain) is from a study of cytomegalovirus exposure and HLA in healthy donors (dated by TCRdb to 2016 to 2017). At the level of the whole study: According to an earlier analysis of 550 to 750 of the donors, 200 million or so T cells yielded over 90 million unique TCR beta sequences and 250 to 350 Gb of sequence data. An early release that covered roughly 600 HLA-typed donors contained about 300 gigabases of sequencing data and 85 million to 100 million unique TCR sequences. Among the roughly 430 genotyped donors, around 79% belonged to the genetic ancestry cluster associated with self-reported Caucasian donors. The study aimed to test whether cataloging public T cell receptors could reveal signatures of past pathogen exposure. The T cell repertoires of 550 to 850 subjects were profiled by immunosequencing and related to cytomegalovirus serostatus. A separate validation cohort of 90 to 150 different subjects was used in addition to the roughly 640-subject first cohort. To predict cytomegalovirus infection status, the study brought together high-throughput TCR immunosequencing, statistical association of individual TCRs with disease status, and machine learning. To study patterns of TCR occurrence, a later analysis re-analyzed previously published TCR beta repertoires from just over 650 donors and added high-resolution HLA genotyping. The later analysis used no new phenotypic data to find candidate immune exposures, relying instead on TCR beta sequences and their occurrence across donors. To decide whether each TCR beta V gene segment behaved as functional or pseudogenic, an earlier analysis of 587 of the donors relied on high-throughput TCR beta sequencing. Donor age, sex, ethnicity and CMV serostatus were collected together with the repertoire data. A later genetic analysis used genome-wide SNP genotypes for about 65% of the roughly 670 donors, treating that subset as a discovery cohort. Every discovery cohort repertoire had been produced on one sequencing platform. Class I and class II HLA loci were covered by the typing at four-digit resolution. Typing coverage varied by locus: 629-630 donors for A, B, C, DRB1 and DQB1; roughly 500 for DQA1; over 600 for DPA1; approximately 450 for DPB1. Five DR-DQ haplotypes were handled as single units for association and clustering because linkage in the cohort was strong. Among 398 genotyped donors of the cohort, an average of about 240,000 unique TCR beta nucleotide sequences was sequenced per donor, of which approximately 19% were non-productive.

The method was the immunoSEQ multiplex PCR assay. For the multiplex PCR, a mixture combining 60 forward primers for TCR Vbeta segments and 13 reverse primers for TCR Jbeta segments was used. The CDR3 region of rearranged TCR beta genes was amplified from genomic DNA by a multiplex PCR assay. The amplified TCR beta libraries were sequenced on the Illumina HiSeq System as 87-base-pair reads. In the paper's pipeline: A later analysis tallied around 80 million unique TCR beta chains across the 600 to 700 repertoires, and approximately 11 million of those chains were shared by two or more donors. Raw reads were error-corrected and collapsed into unique sequences by a nearest-neighbor algorithm in which closely related sequences were merged to remove PCR and sequencing errors. V, D and J gene segments were assigned by aligning CDR3 sequences to IMGT reference sequences. For a sequence to be retained, at least a six-nucleotide match to both a V gene segment and a J gene segment was required. Rearrangements were classified as productive when the CDR3 lacked stop codons and remained in frame with V and J, and all other rearrangements were classified as non-productive. CDR3 was defined by IMGT convention, running from the second conserved V-encoded cysteine to the conserved J-encoded phenylalanine. The earlier analysis of roughly 590 of the donors excluded sequences that lacked an unambiguous match to a single V gene segment. An earlier analysis of a few hundred of the donors classified V segments as functional when productive rearrangements were above 56.7% and as segregating when the standard deviation between donors was above 5%. A statistical classification framework was built to diagnose cytomegalovirus status from the catalog of TCR beta chain sequences. A later analysis assigned V and J genes by comparing TCR nucleotide sequences with IMGT/GENE-DB human TR gene sequences. A later analysis assigned CDR3 sequences and most-parsimonious VDJ recombination scenarios with the TCRdist pipeline. In a later analysis, each TCR beta chain was defined by its CDR3 amino acid sequence together with its V-gene family, and reads lacking a unique V-gene family were excluded. In a later analysis, 550 to 650 highly shared, low-generation-probability nucleotide sequences were removed to address suspected cross-contamination and a sequencing artifact. For each public chain, a later analysis derived a clonal expansion index from normalized ranks of inferred template counts within each repertoire. In a later analysis, generation probabilities were computed with a VDJ recombination model fitted to out-of-frame rearrangements, and the resulting probabilities were checked against IGoR. In a later analysis, hypergeometric tests were used to score TCR-TCR, TCR-HLA and TCR-CMV co-occurrence, with a repertoire-size bias correction applied to TCR pairs. False discovery rates were estimated in a later analysis by permuting HLA or CMV assignments 20 times. A later analysis grouped co-occurring TCRs with DBSCAN, adding TCRdist sequence similarity when clustering within HLA-allele-positive subsets. Repertoires with fewer than 30,000 or more than 120,000 public chains, plus five repertoires with anomalous nucleotide sharing, were excluded from co-occurrence clustering. The source is immuneACCESS, and TCRdb retained only in-frame sequences with V and J called. Part of the clones is not carried over; for the studies checked, unresolved V genes explain less than half of this, and the remainder is unexplained. That table supplies the V and J calls and clone size; D and trimming were determined from the DNA. Recorded for this sample are 100,000 to 150,000 clones; around 80% of them occurred a single time. The ten largest make up less than 2% of the sample.

The CDR3 sequence holds 11 residues, the cysteine and phenylalanine included. Solely the CDR3 DNA is kept, with 33 bases framed from the first base. Reading the germline V gene gives CDR1 SGHTA and CDR2 FQGTGA. The cohort comprised 670 or so healthy bone marrow donors. At the time of sampling, all cohort members were nominally healthy, though unrecorded immune exposures were likely present. The donor was CMV seronegative and belonged to the group of 352 seronegative cohort members. Every donor gave a peripheral blood sample, and the peripheral blood mononuclear cells from that sample were used for TCR beta sequencing. Genomic DNA was extracted from the blood cell samples with the Qiagen DNeasy Blood Extraction Kit. Points the paper makes about the study in general: In this cohort, only TCR beta chains were sequenced, and detectable features were limited by the absence of alpha or paired-chain data. Correlated functional status among segregating V segments might reflect linkage disequilibrium, but an unknown experimental factor could not be ruled out. CMV serostatus was the only immune exposure information available for the cohort. A later analysis found that HLA-associated TCR beta chains were more clonally expanded and had lower generation probabilities than equally common non-associated chains. The earlier analysis of almost 600 of the donors excluded roughly 16 rarely observed V segments, including chromosome 9 orphons, because counts were too low. According to a later analysis, TCR association rates differed among HLA loci, with DRB1 alleles showing the most associated TCRs and HLA-C alleles showing the fewest. Most CMV-associated TCR beta chains appeared to be HLA-restricted in a later analysis, and the HLA associations seemed to be driven largely by CMV exposure. An earlier analysis of 587 of the donors showed that most TCR beta V segments appeared in productive rearrangements either about 90% or about 30% of the time, which broadly matched IMGT annotations. Roughly uniform sequencing depth across donors was assumed in presence/absence analyses, although this assumption may not hold. A further reported finding was that TCR beta sequences accurately predicted the HLA-A and HLA-B alleles for most subjects in the first cohort. Several of the top co-occurrence clusters appeared to be linked to parvovirus B19, influenza, CMV and Epstein-Barr virus, according to a later analysis. Most TCR sequences were seen in very few donors, while some public TCRs were found in many individuals. The authors suggested that the approach could potentially be generalized to other disease states and immunological phenotypes. At a false discovery rate of 0.05, a later analysis linked under 20,000 TCR beta sequences to specific HLA alleles. Because HLA typing was unavailable for some donors at each locus, only the typed subset was used in association tests. In vitro tests confirmed that three of the cytomegalovirus-associated TCR beta chains recognize cytomegalovirus antigens. Assigning TCR associations to individual alleles was difficult when HLA alleles, especially DR and DQ, strongly co-occurred. Because the 87-base-pair reads could not distinguish some IMGT-functional V segments, including TRBV6-2 and TRBV6-3, those segments were excluded. A later genetic analysis associated a missense DCLRE1C variant with V-gene and J-gene trimming of TCR beta chains, and an independent cohort replicated the association. A later genetic analysis reported fewer N-insertions in productive TCRs among donors in an Asian-associated ancestry cluster than the roughly 720-donor mean. A cluster of highly shared sequence variants was judged likely to represent a technical artifact of the sequencing pipeline. In both the original and validation cohorts, the classifier was reported to diagnose cytomegalovirus status with high specificity and sensitivity. In the study, some 160 TCR beta chains were listed as associated with cytomegalovirus.

On this clone itself: What antigen it recognizes has not been identified. Germline and junction disagree at one end, which may indicate a read error. The identical CDR3 is also encoded by other nucleotide sequences in the sample.

This clonotype was obtained from a man aged 50-60 years in good health and CMV-seronegative. Rearrangement joined TRBV7-3 to TRBJ1-5, with the D gene not clear enough to name. Sequences were obtained from PBMCs. The CDR3 protein: CASSLTGEQHF. Here is the DNA: TGCGCCAGCAGCCTCACCGGGGAGCAGCATTTT.